This TCR beta chain derives from a study of human T cells and chemical hapten exposure listed by TCRdb under 2021. About the investigation overall: For sensitization, 2% DPC in acetone was applied to a 2 cm by 2 cm area of upper inner arm skin. Blood for TCR sequencing was provided by twenty-nine alopecia patients at one to four time points (pre-sensitization, 2, 6 and 24 weeks). Throughout the study period of 20 to 25 weeks, patients also received therapeutic DPC doses to the scalp every week. Patient blood was sampled pre-sensitization (week 0) and at 2, 6 and about 24 weeks after DPC sensitization. Libraries were pooled for sequencing, and variation in per-sample TCR yields was attributed mainly to small differences in library volumes within the pool. This study followed changes in the peripheral blood TCR repertoire in vivo during primary and secondary sensitization of alopecia patients to the hapten diphenylcyclopropenone (DPC). Patch tests used Finn chambers with 0.01% DPC on the upper back, scored after 6 days by International Contact Dermatitis Research Group standards. Most of the patients in the cohort were female, and the cohort covered alopecia areata with under or over 50% scalp involvement, alopecia totalis and alopecia universalis.

This clonotype appeared many times. It has no known antigen specificity. There are no base qualities to consult, and no much larger clone falls within one base. The investigation overall reported the following: After repeated subsampling, changes were observed in the strength of the expansion versus patch-test correlation and in the threshold at which the correlation became significant. A positive correlation was found between the number of PT1 expanded TCRs and patch test score, with significance reached at thresholds 8, 16 and 32 but not 4. Compared with pre-sensitization or healthy control sets, expanded TCRs formed significantly more large CDR3 similarity clusters, which is consistent with antigen-driven responses. Because all patients had alopecia, a presumed autoimmune disease, the immune response of the patients might differ from that of healthy individuals. DPC sensitization did not change how many TCRs were above 1 in 1000 frequency, and no evidence was found of alterations in global repertoire structure.

Library preparation employed RACE. The sequencer was a NextSeq 500. During library preparation, unique molecular identifiers were attached to individual cDNA molecules so that TCRs could be counted in a quantitative, reproducible way. Each blood RNA sample was used to sequence both TCR alpha and TCR beta chains. The paper's data handling went like this. The median number of TCRs per sample was over 95,000, ranging from roughly 23,224 to 690,600. V, J and CDR3 annotation of the TCR reads was carried out using the Decombinator software suite. For the PS versus PT1 abundance plots, all samples were subsampled to the same number of TCRs (28,000). Expanded TCRs were defined as absent before sensitization and observed at least eight times at the 2-week time point. In-frame beta chains were kept once TCRdb had trimmed the public reads at Q25 with fastp and called clones with MiXCR. Rows with one shared CDR3 protein collapse into an entry with the most common genes and DNA. TCRdb, not the authors, supplied the V and J calls. Across this sample there are hundreds of thousands of distinct CDR3 sequences, with about 6.9% seen only once. About 5.6% of the sample is held by the ten biggest clonotypes.

Trimming accounts for 4 bases at V and 6 bases at J, while the number of junction bases matched to no gene is 7. The CDR3 goes from the cysteine to the phenylalanine over 14 residues. Only the CDR3 DNA stays, 42 bases, in frame from base 1. Sequences SGHRS (CDR1) and YFSETQ (CDR2) are obtained from the germline V gene. This specimen's time point label, interpreted: patch test 2, 6 weeks after DPC sensitization. The treatment or condition label for this specimen denotes: therapeutic diphenylcyclopropenone sensitization with weekly scalp DPC. At each patch-test visit, blood was drawn before the patch test was applied. To be eligible, patients had to be aged 18 to 70, diagnosed with alopecia and judged suitable for DPC therapy, while pregnant patients were excluded. Unfractionated whole blood was collected in Tempus Blood RNA tubes, and total RNA was extracted from that blood.

The rearranged chain carries TRBV5-1 and TRBJ2-1; 7 nucleotides in the junction match TRBD1. The receptor was isolated from a woman between 18 and 29 years old with alopecia areata. Some clones in this sample may be carry-over from other donors' samples. The material was whole blood, obtained in connection with sensitization to the hapten diphenylcyclopropenone (DPC). The DNA sequence reads TGCGCCAGCAGCAGTATGACAGGGACCAATGAGCAGTTCTTC. Its translation is CASSSMTGTNEQFF. The full variable domain, with segments outside the CDR3 supplied by the reference TRBV5-1 and TRBJ2-1 proteins, appears as KAGVTQTPRYLIKTRGQQVTLSCSPISGHRSVSWYQQTPGQGLQFLFEYFSETQRNKGNFPGRFSGRQFSNSRSEMNVSTLELGDSALYLCASSSMTGTNEQFFGPGTRLTVL.